This TCR beta chain appears in the sequencing data of a study of blood T cell repertoires in COVID-19. The wider study: COVID-19 samples collected from the United States, Italy and Spain covered acute and convalescent phases.

Authors' processing steps: Estimates of nucleated cell counts were drawn from the amplification of reference gene primers. Profiled with immunoSEQ multiplex PCR; TCRdb holds only in-frame clones, not every one. V and J calls and clone size are copied from that table; D and trimming were computed from the DNA. The sample yields roughly 220,000 clones, 80% seen once. CDR1 is MDHEN and CDR2 is SYDVKM in the germline V gene. Trimming cost V 8 bases and J 8 bases; bases outside gene matches: 20. The CDR3 contains 18 residues. The chain is built from TRBV28 and TRBJ2-1, with 11 bases matching TRBD2. The TCR comes from a woman in her seventies with acute or convalescent COVID-19. Sequencing was done on a sample of peripheral blood. CDR3 sequence reads: CASASGLGTSGAGHEQFF. Written as DNA, the CDR3 is TGTGCCAGCGCCTCGGGGCTCGGGACTAGCGGAGCTGGTCATGAGCAGTTCTTC. Full variable domain (remainder filled in from reference TRBV28 and TRBJ2-1): DVKVTQSSRYLVKRTGEKVFLECVQDMDHENMFWYRQDPGLGLRLIYFSYDVKMKEKGDIPEGYSVSREKKERFSLILESASTNQTSMYLCASASGLGTSGAGHEQFFGPGTRLTVL.